This T cell receptor beta chain was documented in a study of cytomegalovirus exposure and HLA in healthy donors. This CDR3 region has 13 residues. CDR1 and CDR2 from the germline V gene are MNHEY and SVGAGI. Between the trimmed V and J ends, which lost 8 bases and 2 bases, there was a span of 13 bases. Participants comprised healthy donors of bone marrow. PCR used 60 Vbeta primers and 13 Jbeta primers. The method was immunoSEQ multiplex PCR; TCRdb's version includes in-frame clones alone and lacks a portion of them. The sample table sets out 100,000 to 150,000 clones. The source of this sequence is a man aged 30-40 years in good health and CMV-seronegative. Sequences were obtained from PBMCs. V usage is TRBV6-5 and J usage is TRBJ2-7; D perhaps matches TRBD2 (6 bases). CDR3: CASGDSFPYEQYF. In DNA form, the CDR3 reads TGTGCCAGCGGGGACTCCTTCCCCTACGAGCAGTACTTC.